One and the same sample provided the 5 T cell receptor beta chains below, sequenced in a study of blood T cell repertoires in COVID-19. Some clones are missing from TCRdb's copy, which holds only in-frame ones; the method was immunoSEQ multiplex PCR. The data contain 140,000 to 150,000 clones, around 89% of them seen just once; the ten biggest clones take up 0.95% to 1.5%. Sequencing input: PBMCs or T cells enriched from blood (not recorded which). These receptors all stem from a woman between 25 and 40 years old with acute COVID-19.

This chain uses TRBV18 with TRBJ2-7; 10 bases are shared with TRBD1. The CDR3 runs to 15 residues. Germline V CDR1 and CDR2: KGHSH, LQKENI. The V gene end was trimmed by 1 base and the J gene end by 7 bases; junction bases not matched to a gene: 7. The CDR3 sequence is CASSPLTGGDGEQYF. CDR3 coding DNA: TGTGCCAGCTCACCACTGACAGGGGGCGACGGGGAGCAGTACTTC.

V usage is TRBV18 and J usage is TRBJ1-1, with TRBD1 identical over 9 bases. Losses at the gene ends were 5 bases for V and 11 bases for J; bases not matched to a gene: 21. CDR1 and CDR2 from the germline V gene are KGHSH and LQKENI. The CDR3 contains 17 residues. The CDR3 nucleotides are TGTGCCAGCTCAACCACCGGGACAGGGATCGGGGTTGTGTTCGCTTTCTTT. Residues: CASSTTGTGIGVVFAFF.

V usage is TRBV3-1 (or the pseudogene TRBV3-2) and J usage is TRBJ1-4; D is ambiguous. The CDR3 has 15 amino acids. Trimming shortened V by 0 bases and J by 3 bases, and 8 bases separated the two germline ends. Germline-derived CDR1 and CDR2 are LGHDT and YNNKEL (reference sequence). The CDR3 region is CASSQDWRPNEKLFF. CDR3 coding DNA: TGTGCCAGCAGCCAAGACTGGCGGCCTAATGAAAAACTGTTTTTT.

J is TRBJ2-5 and V is TRBV27, with a possible D match to TRBD1 (6 bases). Trimming cost V 3 bases and J 2 bases, with 16 bases left between them. CDR1 and CDR2 (germline): MNHEY, SMNVEV (reference sequence). This CDR3 comprises 16 residues. CDR3 DNA sequence: TGTGCCAGCAGTTTTGTTCTAGGGGGAACTCAAGAGACCCAGTACTTC. The encoded protein is CASSFVLGGTQETQYF.

CDR3 protein: CASSWDSQETQYF. In nucleotides, the CDR3 is TGCGCCAGCAGCTGGGACAGCCAAGAGACCCAGTACTTC. This rearrangement joins TRBV5-1 to TRBJ2-5, with 7 bases aligning to TRBD1. The germline V gene encodes CDR1 SGHRS and CDR2 YFSETQ. The CDR3 extends over 13 amino acids. The V gene end was trimmed by 3 bases and the J gene end by 1 base; junction bases not matched to a gene: 0.